Listed below are T cell receptor beta chains from one sample, sequenced in a study of identical twins. In TCRdb, the 5' RACE reads were re-called with MiXCR into one record per CDR3 protein. This repertoire shows about 690,000 distinct CDR3 sequences, 6.1% found once; its top ten account for around 1.9%. Sequencing was done on a sample of naive T cells sorted from blood. The receptor set was obtained from a man between 18 and 29 years old in good health. The CDR3 runs from the conserved cysteine through the conserved F or W. The D gene is left open where the match is weak. Not every row has a clone size; where given, it reads once, few, many or a size class.

cdr3_nt,cdr3_aa,d_call,v_call,clone_size,j_call
TGTGCCAGCAGCCCCGATTCATCGCGGGAGAGCCGCTTC,CASSPDSSRESRF,TRBD2,TRBV7-9,NA,TRBJ2-7
TGTGCCAGCAGTGGACAGGAGTACTCTGGGGCCAACGTCCTGACTTTC,CASSGQEYSGANVLTF,TRBD1,TRBV12-3/TRBV12-4,many,TRBJ2-6
TGCGCCAGCAGCCAAGAAGGGGCCAGGTCGTTGAACACTGAAGCTTTCTTT,CASSQEGARSLNTEAFF,NA,TRBV4-1,few,TRBJ1-1
TGTGCCAGCAGTGAGGCCCGCGAAAAACTGTTTTTT,CASSEAREKLFF,NA,TRBV6-1,few,TRBJ1-4
TGTGCCAGCAGACCAAATGGGGGGGCACACACCGGGGAGCTGTTTTTT,CASRPNGGAHTGELFF,NA,TRBV27,NA,TRBJ2-2
TGTGCCAGCATGTATCGGCAGGGGAATGAAAAACTGTTTTTT,CASMYRQGNEKLFF,NA,TRBV12-3/TRBV12-4,many,TRBJ1-4
TGCGCCAGCAGCTTGGGATTGGCAGGGGATCAGCCCCAGCATTTT,CASSLGLAGDQPQHF,NA,TRBV5-1,many,TRBJ1-5
TGTGCCAGCAGCTTGGAAGGGGTTGCCTACGAGCAGTACTTC,CASSLEGVAYEQYF,NA,TRBV5-6,many,TRBJ2-7
TGCGCCAGCAGCCGCGCTAGCGGGGGGACCTACGAGCAGTACTTC,CASSRASGGTYEQYF,TRBD2,TRBV4-3,few,TRBJ2-7
TGTGCCAGCAGTTACCCATCCGCCGGGACAGGGGTCTACACTGAAGCTTTCTTT,CASSYPSAGTGVYTEAFF,TRBD1,TRBV6-5,many,TRBJ1-1
TGTGCCAGCAGCTTAGTTGAGGACAGAGGCGAAAAACTGTTTTTT,CASSLVEDRGEKLFF,NA,TRBV7-9,few,TRBJ1-4
TGTGCCAGCAGCTTAGAATGGGGCACGGGCAATGAGCAGTTCTTC,CASSLEWGTGNEQFF,NA,TRBV11-2,NA,TRBJ2-1
TGTGCCGCGAGAGACAGGGCGCTCATGAACACTGAAGCTTTCTTT,CAARDRALMNTEAFF,TRBD1,TRBV6-2/TRBV6-3,NA,TRBJ1-1